This TCR beta chain derives from a study of long-term antiretroviral therapy in people with HIV. The assay used was immunoSEQ (version v3.0), run at survey level. Profiled with immunoSEQ multiplex PCR; TCRdb holds only in-frame clones, not every one. This table has around 26,000 clones, roughly 76% appearing once. On this clone: Antigen: not known.

Findings and caveats of the study: Possibly under older ART regimens, blood was drawn between the mid-2000s and the late 2010s. Whichever time point was examined, clones expanded before ART dominated the repertoire. Repertoires looked antigen-experienced, with only a slight naive shift after ART. ART preceded a rise in diversity that nonetheless stayed lower than in transplant donor controls.

The receptor was isolated from a middle-aged woman with HIV. Sequences were derived from unsorted PBMCs, sampled 1.1 years before starting antiretroviral therapy.

The CDR3 loop is CASSRQTNYGYTF. The CDR3 DNA reads as TGTGCCAGTAGTAGACAGACTAACTATGGCTACACCTTC. This chain joins TRBV19 and TRBJ1-2, with D possibly TRBD1 on 5 matching bases. The CDR3 contains 13 residues. V gave up 4 bases and J gave up 0 bases, with 6 bases separating them. CDR1 is LNHDA and CDR2 is SQIVND in the germline V gene (reference sequence).